This T cell receptor (beta chain) emerged from a study of Tregs in tolerant kidney transplant recipients. Whole-study findings and limits: Tregs expanded with activated donor B cells seemed most donor-specific. Few patients were studied, so findings need validation in larger groups.

Concerning this clone itself: Its cognate antigen is unknown.

Unstimulated Tregs (CD4+CD25+CD127-) and CD4+CD25- non-Tregs were sorted from PBMCs. Measured with immunoSEQ multiplex PCR; TCRdb has only the in-frame clones, and not every one. The table shows just over 15,000 clones, with over 85% occurring only once. CDR3 length equals 11 residues. With 0 bases removed from V and 8 bases from J, the gap between germline ends came to 5 bases. Germline CDR1 and CDR2: GTSNPN and SVGIG (reference sequence). V gene TRBV30 combines with J gene TRBJ2-1; no definite D call. This receptor was obtained from a human donor in good health. What was sequenced was CD8+ T cells from blood. The CDR3 sequence is CAWSVGYEQFF. DNA of the CDR3: TGTGCCTGGAGTGTCGGGTATGAGCAGTTCTTC.